This T cell receptor beta chain was sequenced in a study of T cell responses to AZD1222 COVID-19 vaccine. Using immunoSEQ multiplex PCR, the repertoire was profiled, and TCRdb retains in-frame clones only, with some absent. This table has 140,000 to 150,000 clones, 90% to 95% appearing once. The germline CDR1 and CDR2 sequences are SGHNT and YYREEE (reference sequence). This CDR3 is built from 15 residues. The V and J ends lost 5 bases and 2 bases respectively, with 16 bases between them. This receptor was obtained from an adult in good health. This material consisted of peripheral blood, taken on day 0 of MenACWY control vaccination. The V gene is TRBV5-4, the J gene TRBJ1-1; D possibly corresponds to TRBD1 (6 bases). The CDR3 protein is CASSREGGRNTEAFF. The CDR3 DNA reads TGTGCCAGCAGTCGAGAAGGGGGTCGAAACACTGAAGCTTTCTTT.